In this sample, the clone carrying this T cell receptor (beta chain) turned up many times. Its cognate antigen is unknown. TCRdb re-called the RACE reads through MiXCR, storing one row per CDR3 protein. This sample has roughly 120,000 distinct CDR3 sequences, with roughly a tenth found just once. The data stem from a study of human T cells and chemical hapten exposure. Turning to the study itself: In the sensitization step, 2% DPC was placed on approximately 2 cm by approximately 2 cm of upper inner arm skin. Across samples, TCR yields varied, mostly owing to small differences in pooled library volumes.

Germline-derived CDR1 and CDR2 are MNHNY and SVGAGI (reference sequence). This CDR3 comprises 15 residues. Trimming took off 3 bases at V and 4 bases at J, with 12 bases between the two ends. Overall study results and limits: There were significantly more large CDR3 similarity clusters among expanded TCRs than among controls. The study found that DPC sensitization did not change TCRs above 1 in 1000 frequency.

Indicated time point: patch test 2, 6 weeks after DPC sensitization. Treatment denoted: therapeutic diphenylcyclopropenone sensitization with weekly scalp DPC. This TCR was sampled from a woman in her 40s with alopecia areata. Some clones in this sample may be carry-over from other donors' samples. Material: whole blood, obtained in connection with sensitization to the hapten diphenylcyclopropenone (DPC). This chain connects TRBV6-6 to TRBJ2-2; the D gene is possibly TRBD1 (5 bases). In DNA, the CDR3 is TGTGCCAGCAGTTATTCAGGGCCGACCACCGGGGAGCTGTTTTTT. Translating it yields CASSYSGPTTGELFF.